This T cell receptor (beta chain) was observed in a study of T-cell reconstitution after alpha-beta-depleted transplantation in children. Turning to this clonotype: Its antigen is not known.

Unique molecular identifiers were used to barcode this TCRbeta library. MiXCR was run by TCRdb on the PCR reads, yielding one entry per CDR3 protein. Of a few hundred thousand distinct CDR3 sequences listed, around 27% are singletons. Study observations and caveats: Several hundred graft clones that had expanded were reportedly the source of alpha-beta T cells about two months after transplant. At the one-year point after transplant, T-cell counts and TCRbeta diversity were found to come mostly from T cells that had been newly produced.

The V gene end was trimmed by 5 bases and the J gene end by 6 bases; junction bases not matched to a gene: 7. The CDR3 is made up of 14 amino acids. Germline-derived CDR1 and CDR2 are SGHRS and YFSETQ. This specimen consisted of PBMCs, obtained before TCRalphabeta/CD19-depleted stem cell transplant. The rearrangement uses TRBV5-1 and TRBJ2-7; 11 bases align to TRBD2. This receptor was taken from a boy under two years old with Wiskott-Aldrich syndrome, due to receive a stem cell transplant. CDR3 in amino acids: CASRTTSGVFEQYF. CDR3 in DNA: TGCGCCAGCAGAACGACTAGCGGGGTTTTCGAGCAGTACTTC.